This T cell receptor beta chain emerged from a study of OX40 agonist ivuxolimab in advanced cancers. The overall study: Intravenous ivuxolimab was administered to patients every 2 weeks at 0.01 to 10 mg/kg. Dose-escalation patients were diagnosed with hepatocellular carcinoma, melanoma, renal cell cancer or head and neck cancer. Regarding the study as a whole: Clonal expansion from baseline to week 6 occurred in both CD4+ and CD8+ T cells.

On this clone itself: The antigen is unknown.

The CDR3 is made up of 15 amino acids. Germline CDR1 is SGHTS and CDR2 is YDEGEE. The trim removed 4 bases at V and 5 bases at J, leaving 6 bases unmatched. This table comes from immunoSEQ multiplex PCR, and its TCRdb copy is limited to in-frame clones, with some not included. Of around 10,000 clones detected, roughly 64% appear once; the ten largest clones hold around 26%. Samples of blood were obtained at baseline, on cycle 4 day 1, and on cycle 7 day 1. The source is an adult with an advanced solid tumor such as melanoma, head and neck, liver or kidney cancer. The sample in question was CD4+ or CD8+ T cells sorted from blood, obtained in a trial of the OX40 agonist ivuxolimab. The genes are TRBV5-8 and TRBJ2-1, with 10 bases identical to TRBD2. DNA for the CDR3: TGTGCCAGCAGCCCCCTAGCGGGAGCCCACAATGAGCAGTTCTTC. It specifies CASSPLAGAHNEQFF.